This T cell receptor beta chain was identified in a study of blood T cell repertoires in COVID-19. The wider study: Samples of COVID-19 (acute and convalescent) were obtained from the United States, Italy and Spain.

The germline V gene has CDR1 MDHEN and CDR2 SYDVKM. Deletions cut 1 base from V and 5 bases from J, with 9 bases between. The CDR3 runs 14 residues. Profiled with immunoSEQ multiplex PCR; TCRdb holds only in-frame clones, not every one. The sample lists approximately 86,000 clones, around four fifths seen once, with around 3.1% in the top ten. V usage is TRBV28 and J usage is TRBJ1-5; maybe TRBD1 (5 bases). The sequencing sample was made of peripheral blood. The receptor was derived from a middle-aged man with acute or convalescent COVID-19. The CDR3 region is CASSLSGRHQPQHF. The CDR3 bases are TGTGCCAGCAGTTTATCAGGGCGTCATCAGCCCCAGCATTTT.